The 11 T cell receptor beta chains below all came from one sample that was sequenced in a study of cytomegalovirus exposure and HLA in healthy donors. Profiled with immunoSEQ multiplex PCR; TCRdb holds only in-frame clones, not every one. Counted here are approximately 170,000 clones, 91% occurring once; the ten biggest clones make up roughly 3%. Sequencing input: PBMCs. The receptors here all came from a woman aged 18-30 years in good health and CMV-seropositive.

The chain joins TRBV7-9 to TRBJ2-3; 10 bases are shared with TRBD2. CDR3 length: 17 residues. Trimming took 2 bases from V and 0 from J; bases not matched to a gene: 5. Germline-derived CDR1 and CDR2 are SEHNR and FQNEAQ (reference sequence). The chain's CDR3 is CASSLRALAGSTDTQYF. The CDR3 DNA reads TGTGCCAGCAGCTTACGGGCACTAGCGGGAAGCACAGATACGCAGTATTTT.

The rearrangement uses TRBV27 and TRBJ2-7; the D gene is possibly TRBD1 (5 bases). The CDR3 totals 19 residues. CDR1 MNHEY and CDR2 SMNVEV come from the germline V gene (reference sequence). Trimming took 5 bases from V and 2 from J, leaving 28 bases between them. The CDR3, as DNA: TGTGCCAGCAGTCCCCATACGGACACCCAGGGTCGCGTGGCCTACGAGCAGTACTTC. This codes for CASSPHTDTQGRVAYEQYF.

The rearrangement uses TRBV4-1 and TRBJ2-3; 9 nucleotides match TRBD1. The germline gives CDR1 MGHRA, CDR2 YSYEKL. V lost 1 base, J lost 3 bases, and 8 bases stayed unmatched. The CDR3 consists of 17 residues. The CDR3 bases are TGCGCCAGCAGCCAAGCCGGGACAGGGATGGGTACAGATACGCAGTATTTT. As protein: CASSQAGTGMGTDTQYF.

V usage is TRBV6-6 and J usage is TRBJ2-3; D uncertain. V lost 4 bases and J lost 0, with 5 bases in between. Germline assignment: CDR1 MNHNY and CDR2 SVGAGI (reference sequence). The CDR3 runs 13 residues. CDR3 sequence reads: CASSLQSTDTQYF. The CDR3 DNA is TGTGCCAGCAGTTTACAGAGCACAGATACGCAGTATTTT.

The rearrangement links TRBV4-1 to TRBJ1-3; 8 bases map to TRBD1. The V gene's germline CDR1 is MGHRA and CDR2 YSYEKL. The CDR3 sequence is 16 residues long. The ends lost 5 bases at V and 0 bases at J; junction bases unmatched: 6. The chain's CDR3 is CASSTYRGNSGNTIYF. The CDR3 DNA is TGCGCCAGCAGCACTTACAGGGGGAACTCTGGAAACACCATATATTTT.

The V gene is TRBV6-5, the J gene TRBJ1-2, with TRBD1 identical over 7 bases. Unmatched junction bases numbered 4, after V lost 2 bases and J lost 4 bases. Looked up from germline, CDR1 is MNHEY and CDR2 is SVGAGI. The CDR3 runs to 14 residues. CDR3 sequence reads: CASSYDRVGYGYTF. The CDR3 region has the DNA TGTGCCAGCAGTTACGACAGGGTTGGCTATGGCTACACCTTC.

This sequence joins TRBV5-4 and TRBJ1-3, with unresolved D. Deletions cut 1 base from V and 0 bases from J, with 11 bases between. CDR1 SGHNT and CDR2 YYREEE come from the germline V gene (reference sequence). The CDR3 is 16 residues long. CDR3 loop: CASSLHSPDSGNTIYF. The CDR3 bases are TGTGCCAGCAGCTTGCACTCTCCTGACTCTGGAAACACCATATATTTT.

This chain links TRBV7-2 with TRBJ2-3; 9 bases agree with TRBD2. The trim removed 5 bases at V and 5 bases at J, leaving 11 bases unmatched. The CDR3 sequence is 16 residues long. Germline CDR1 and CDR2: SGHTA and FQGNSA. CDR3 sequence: CASSPGWREGEDTQYF. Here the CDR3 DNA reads TGTGCCAGCAGCCCAGGTTGGCGGGAGGGCGAAGATACGCAGTATTTT.

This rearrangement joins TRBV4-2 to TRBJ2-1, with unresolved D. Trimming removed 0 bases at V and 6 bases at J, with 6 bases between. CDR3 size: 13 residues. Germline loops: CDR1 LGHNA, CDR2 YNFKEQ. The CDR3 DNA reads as TGTGCCAGCAGCCAAGATCCTAGCAATGAGCAGTTCTTC. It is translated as CASSQDPSNEQFF.

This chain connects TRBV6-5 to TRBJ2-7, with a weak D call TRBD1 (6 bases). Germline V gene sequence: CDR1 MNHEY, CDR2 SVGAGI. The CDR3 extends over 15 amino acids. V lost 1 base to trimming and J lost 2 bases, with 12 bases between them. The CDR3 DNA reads TGTGCCAGCAGTTACTTGGGGGCAGTACCCTACGAGCAGTACTTC. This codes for CASSYLGAVPYEQYF.

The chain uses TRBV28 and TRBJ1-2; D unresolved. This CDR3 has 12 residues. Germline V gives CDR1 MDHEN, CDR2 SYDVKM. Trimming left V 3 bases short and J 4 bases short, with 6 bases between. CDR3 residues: CASSLASYGYTF. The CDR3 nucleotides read TGTGCCAGCAGTTTGGCCAGCTATGGCTACACCTTC.